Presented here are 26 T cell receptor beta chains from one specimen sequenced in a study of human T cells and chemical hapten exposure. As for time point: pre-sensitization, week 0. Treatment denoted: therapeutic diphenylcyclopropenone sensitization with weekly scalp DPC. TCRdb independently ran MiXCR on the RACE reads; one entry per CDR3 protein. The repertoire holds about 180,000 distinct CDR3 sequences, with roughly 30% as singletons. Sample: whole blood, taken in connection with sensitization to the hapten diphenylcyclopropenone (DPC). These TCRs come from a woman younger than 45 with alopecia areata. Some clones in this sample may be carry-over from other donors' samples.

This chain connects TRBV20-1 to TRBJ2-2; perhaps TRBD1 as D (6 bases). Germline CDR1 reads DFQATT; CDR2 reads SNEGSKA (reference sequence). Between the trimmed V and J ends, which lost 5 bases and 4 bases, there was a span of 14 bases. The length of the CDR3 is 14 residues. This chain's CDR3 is CSAPQGILTGELFF. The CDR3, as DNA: TGCAGTGCTCCCCAGGGGATACTCACCGGGGAGCTGTTTTTT.

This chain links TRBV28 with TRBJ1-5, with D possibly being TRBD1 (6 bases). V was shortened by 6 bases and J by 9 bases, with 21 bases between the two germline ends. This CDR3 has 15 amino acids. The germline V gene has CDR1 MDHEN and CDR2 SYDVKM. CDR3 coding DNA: TGTGCCAGCAGCCCTCCGGGACACCCACTGACGCCCCAGCATTTT. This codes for CASSPPGHPLTPQHF.

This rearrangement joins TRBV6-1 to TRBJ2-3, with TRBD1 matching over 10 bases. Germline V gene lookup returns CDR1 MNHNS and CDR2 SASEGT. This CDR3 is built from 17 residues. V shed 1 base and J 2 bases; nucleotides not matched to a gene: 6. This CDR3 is CASSEGETGGPTDTQYF. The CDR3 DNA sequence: TGTGCCAGCAGTGAAGGCGAGACAGGGGGCCCCACAGATACGCAGTATTTT.

The CDR3 here is CASSPQGSGTEAFF. CDR3 DNA sequence: TGTGCCAGCTCCCCTCAGGGGTCGGGCACTGAAGCTTTCTTT. The gene calls are TRBV7-3 and TRBJ1-1; D is possibly TRBD1 (6 bases). This CDR3 has 14 amino acids. Germline V gene sequence: CDR1 SGHTA, CDR2 FQGTGA. The germline V and J ends were trimmed by 8 bases and 4 bases, with 17 bases remaining between them.

CDR3 region: CASSQARLNGYTF. The CDR3 DNA is TGCGCCAGCAGCCAAGCGAGACTTAATGGCTACACCTTC. This chain joins TRBV4-3 and TRBJ1-2; D is unclear. Germline CDR1 reads LGHNA; CDR2 reads YSLEER. The CDR3 is made up of 13 amino acids. The germline V and J ends were trimmed by 1 base and 6 bases, with 9 bases remaining between them.

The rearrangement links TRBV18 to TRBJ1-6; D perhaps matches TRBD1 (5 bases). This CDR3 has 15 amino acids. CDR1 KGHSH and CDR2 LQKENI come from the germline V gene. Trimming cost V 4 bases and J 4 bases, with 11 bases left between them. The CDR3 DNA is TGTGCCAGCTCACGAGAGGGACTTTATAATTCACCCCTCCACTTT. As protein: CASSREGLYNSPLHF.

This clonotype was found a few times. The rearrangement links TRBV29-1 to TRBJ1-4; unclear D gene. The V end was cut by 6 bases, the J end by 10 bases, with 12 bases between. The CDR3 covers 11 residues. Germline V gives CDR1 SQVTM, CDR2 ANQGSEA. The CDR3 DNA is TGCAGCGTCGCGGCCACTGGAAAACTGTTTTTT. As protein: CSVAATGKLFF.

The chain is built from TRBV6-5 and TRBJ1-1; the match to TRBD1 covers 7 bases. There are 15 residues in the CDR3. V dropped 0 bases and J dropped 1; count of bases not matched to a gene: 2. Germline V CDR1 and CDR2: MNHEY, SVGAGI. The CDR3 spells CASSYSWTGNTEAFF. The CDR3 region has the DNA TGTGCCAGCAGTTACTCGTGGACAGGGAACACTGAAGCTTTCTTT.

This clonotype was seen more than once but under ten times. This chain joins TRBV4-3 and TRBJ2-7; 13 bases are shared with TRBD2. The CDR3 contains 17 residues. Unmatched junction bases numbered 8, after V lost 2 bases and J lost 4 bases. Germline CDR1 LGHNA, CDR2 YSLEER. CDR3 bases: TGCGCCAGCAGCCAATCGATTAGACTAGCGGGAGGATACGAGCAGTACTTC. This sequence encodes CASSQSIRLAGGYEQYF.

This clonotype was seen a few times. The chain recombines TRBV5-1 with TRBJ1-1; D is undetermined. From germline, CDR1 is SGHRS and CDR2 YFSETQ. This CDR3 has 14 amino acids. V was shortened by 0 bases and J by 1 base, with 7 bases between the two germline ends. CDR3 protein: CASSLGPANTEAFF. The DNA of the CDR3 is TGCGCCAGCAGCTTGGGACCAGCGAACACTGAAGCTTTCTTT.

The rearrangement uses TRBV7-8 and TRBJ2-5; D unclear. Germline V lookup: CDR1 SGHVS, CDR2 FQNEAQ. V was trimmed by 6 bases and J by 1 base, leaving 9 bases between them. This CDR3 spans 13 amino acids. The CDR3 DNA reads TGTGCCAGCAGACCTTACCCCCAAGAGACCCAGTACTTC. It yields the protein CASRPYPQETQYF.

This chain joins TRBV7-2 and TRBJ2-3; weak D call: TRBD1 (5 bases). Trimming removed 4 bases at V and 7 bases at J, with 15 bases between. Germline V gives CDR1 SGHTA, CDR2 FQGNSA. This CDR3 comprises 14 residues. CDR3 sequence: CASSSRQLPHTQYF. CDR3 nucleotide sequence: TGTGCCAGCAGCTCCCGACAGCTCCCACATACGCAGTATTTT.

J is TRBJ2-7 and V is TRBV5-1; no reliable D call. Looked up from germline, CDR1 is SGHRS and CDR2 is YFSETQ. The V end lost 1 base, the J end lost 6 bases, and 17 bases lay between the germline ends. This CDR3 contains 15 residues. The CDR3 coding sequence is TGCGCCAGCAGCTTGAAGCAGCGTAGCACCGGCGAGCAGTACTTC. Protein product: CASSLKQRSTGEQYF.

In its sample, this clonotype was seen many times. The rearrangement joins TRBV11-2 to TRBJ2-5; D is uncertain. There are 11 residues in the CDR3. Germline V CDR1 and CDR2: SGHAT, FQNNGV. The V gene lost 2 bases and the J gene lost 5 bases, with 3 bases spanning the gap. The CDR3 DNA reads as TGTGCCAGCAGCTTAACGGAGACCCAGTACTTC. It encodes CASSLTETQYF. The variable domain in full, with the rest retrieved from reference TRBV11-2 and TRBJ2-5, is EAGVAQSPRYKIIEKRQSVAFWCNPISGHATLYWYQQILGQGPKLLIQFQNNGVVDDSQLPKDRFSAERLKGVDSTLKIQPAKLEDSAVYLCASSLTETQYFGPGTRLLVL.

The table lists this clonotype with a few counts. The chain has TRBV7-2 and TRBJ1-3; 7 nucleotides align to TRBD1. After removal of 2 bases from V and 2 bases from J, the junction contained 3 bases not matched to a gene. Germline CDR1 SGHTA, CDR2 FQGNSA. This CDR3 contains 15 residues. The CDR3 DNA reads TGTGCCAGCAGCTTAATAACAGGGGCTGGAAACACCATATATTTT. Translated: CASSLITGAGNTIYF.

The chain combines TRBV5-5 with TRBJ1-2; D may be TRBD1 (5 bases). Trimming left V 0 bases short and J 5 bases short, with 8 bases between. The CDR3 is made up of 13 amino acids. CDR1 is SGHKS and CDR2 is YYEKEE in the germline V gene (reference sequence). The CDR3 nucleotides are TGTGCCAGCAGCTTGGGGACACTTTATGGCTACACCTTC. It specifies CASSLGTLYGYTF.

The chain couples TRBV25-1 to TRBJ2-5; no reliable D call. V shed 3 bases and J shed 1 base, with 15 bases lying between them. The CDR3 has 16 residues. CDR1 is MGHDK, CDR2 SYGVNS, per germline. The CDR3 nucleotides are TGTGCCAGCAGTGATCGACGGTTCGTCACCCAAGAGACCCAGTACTTC. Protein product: CASSDRRFVTQETQYF.

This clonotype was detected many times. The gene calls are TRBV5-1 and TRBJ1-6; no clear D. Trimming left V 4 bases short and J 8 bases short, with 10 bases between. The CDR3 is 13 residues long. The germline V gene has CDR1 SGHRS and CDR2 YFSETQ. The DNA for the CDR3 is TGCGCCAGCAGCCCCGGTCAGGATTCACCCCTCCACTTT. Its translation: CASSPGQDSPLHF.

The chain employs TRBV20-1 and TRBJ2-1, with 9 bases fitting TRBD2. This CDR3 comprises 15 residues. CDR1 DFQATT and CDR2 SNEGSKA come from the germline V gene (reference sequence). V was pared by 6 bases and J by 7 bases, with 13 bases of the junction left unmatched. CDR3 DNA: TGCAGTGCCCTGGGTACCTTAGCGGGAGTAAATGAGCAGTTCTTC. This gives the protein CSALGTLAGVNEQFF.

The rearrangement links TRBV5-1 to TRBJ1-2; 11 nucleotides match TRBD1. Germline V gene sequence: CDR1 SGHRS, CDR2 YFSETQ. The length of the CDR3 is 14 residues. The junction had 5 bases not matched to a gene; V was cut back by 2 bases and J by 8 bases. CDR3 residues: CASSLGQGAGGYTF. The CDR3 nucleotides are TGCGCCAGCAGCTTAGGACAGGGGGCAGGAGGCTACACCTTC.

CDR3 DNA sequence: TGTGCCAGCTCACCACCGACAGTCCAAGAGACCCAGTACTTC. Translated: CASSPPTVQETQYF. The J gene is TRBJ2-5, the V gene TRBV18, with a tentative D call TRBD1 (5 bases). CDR1 and CDR2 (germline): KGHSH, LQKENI. There are 14 residues in the CDR3. Trimming stripped 0 bases from V and 1 base from J, with 6 bases between.

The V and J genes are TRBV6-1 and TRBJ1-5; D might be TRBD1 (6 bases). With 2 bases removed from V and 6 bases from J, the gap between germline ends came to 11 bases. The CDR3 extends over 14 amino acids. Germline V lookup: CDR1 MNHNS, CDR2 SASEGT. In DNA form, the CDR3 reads TGTGCCAGCAGTGAAAGAGAGGGGGTTCAGCCCCAGCATTTT. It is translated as CASSEREGVQPQHF.

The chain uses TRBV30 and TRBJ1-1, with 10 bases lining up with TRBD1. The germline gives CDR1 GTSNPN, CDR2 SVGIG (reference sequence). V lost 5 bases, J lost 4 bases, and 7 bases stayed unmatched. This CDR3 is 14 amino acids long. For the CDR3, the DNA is TGTGCCTGGGCATCCAGGGACAGGGGCACTGAAGCTTTCTTT. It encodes CAWASRDRGTEAFF.

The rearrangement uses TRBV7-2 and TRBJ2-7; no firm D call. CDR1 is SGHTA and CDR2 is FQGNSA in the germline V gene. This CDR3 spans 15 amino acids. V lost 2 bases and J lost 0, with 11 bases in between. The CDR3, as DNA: TGTGCCAGCAGCTTACGTGTGGGCCCCTCCTACGAGCAGTACTTC. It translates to CASSLRVGPSYEQYF.

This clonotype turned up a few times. The CDR3 is CASSDSFLAGGQSSYEQYF. The CDR3 DNA follows: TGTGCCAGCAGTGACAGTTTTCTAGCGGGAGGCCAAAGCTCCTACGAGCAGTACTTC. The J gene is TRBJ2-7, the V gene TRBV2, with TRBD2 identical over 11 bases. Losses at the gene ends were 3 bases for V and 0 bases for J; bases not matched to a gene: 13. CDR1 and CDR2 from the germline V gene are SNHLY and FYNNEI. There are 19 residues in the CDR3.

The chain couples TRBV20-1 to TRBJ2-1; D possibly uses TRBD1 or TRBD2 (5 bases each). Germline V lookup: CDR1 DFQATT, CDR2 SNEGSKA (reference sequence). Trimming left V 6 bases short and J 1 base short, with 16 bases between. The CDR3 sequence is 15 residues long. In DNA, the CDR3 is TGCAGTGCGCTGCCTAGTTGGGGGTCCTACAATGAGCAGTTCTTC. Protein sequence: CSALPSWGSYNEQFF.